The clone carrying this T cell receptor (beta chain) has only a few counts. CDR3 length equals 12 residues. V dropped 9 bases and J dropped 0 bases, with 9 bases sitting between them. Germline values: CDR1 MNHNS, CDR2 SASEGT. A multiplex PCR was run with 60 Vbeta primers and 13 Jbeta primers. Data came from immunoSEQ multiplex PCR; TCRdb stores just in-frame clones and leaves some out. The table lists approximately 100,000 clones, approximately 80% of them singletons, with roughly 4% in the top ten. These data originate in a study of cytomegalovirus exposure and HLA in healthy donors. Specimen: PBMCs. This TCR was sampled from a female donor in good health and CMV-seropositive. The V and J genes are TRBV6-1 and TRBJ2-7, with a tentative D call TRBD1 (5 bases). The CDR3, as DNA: TGTGCCAGTCGACAGACCTCCTACGAGCAGTACTTC. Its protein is CASRQTSYEQYF.